This record looks at one T cell receptor beta chain sequence and its context. The table came from immunoSEQ multiplex PCR; TCRdb's copy has only in-frame clones and leaves some out. The sample has about 240,000 clones, 80% to 90% seen once; the top ten hold around 4%. V lost 0 bases, J lost 8 bases, and 13 bases stayed unmatched. Germline lookup yields CDR1 LNHNV and CDR2 YYDKDF (reference sequence). This CDR3 comprises 17 residues. Residents of about two dozen US areas, aged about 18 to 95 years, made up the participants. This sample is part of a study of blood T cell repertoires in COVID-19. Looking at the study overall: The cDNA or gDNA used as material had been derived from T cells, B-cell-depleted T cells, or PBMCs.

The sequenced sample was PBMCs or T cells enriched from blood (not recorded which). The V gene is TRBV15, the J gene TRBJ2-1, with 7 bases aligning to TRBD2. The receptor comes from a woman in her twenties or thirties who had recovered from COVID-19. The CDR3 nucleotides read TGTGCCACCAGCAGAGATTCCCTGGCGGGAGTTTCGCATGAGCAGTTCTTC. Translating it yields CATSRDSLAGVSHEQFF. Drawing the rest from reference TRBV15 and TRBJ2-1, the complete variable domain is DAMVIQNPRYQVTQFGKPVTLSCSQTLNHNVMYWYQQKSSQAPKLLFHYYDKDFNNEADTPDNFQSRRPNTSFCFLDIRSPGLGDTAMYLCATSRDSLAGVSHEQFFGPGTRLTVL.